One and the same sample provided the 10 T cell receptor beta chains below, sequenced in a study of HIV-infected patients and healthy controls. Around 530 ng RNA was reverse transcribed with alpha and beta constant-region primers. Using multiplexing indices, alpha and beta chain libraries were generated apart by chain-specific third strand synthesis. Via MiXCR, TCRdb re-called the 5' RACE reads, giving one row per CDR3 protein. This sample has more than 5,500 distinct CDR3 sequences; 20% to 25% occur once, and the top ten carry around 23%. No cell fractionation was done, so the repertoire covers all unsorted peripheral blood T cells. The sample was blood, taken before antiretroviral therapy. All receptors derive from an adult with HIV infection.

Relative to its sample, this clonotype is medium-sized. This rearrangement joins TRBV4-1 to TRBJ1-4; a possible D gene is TRBD1 (5 bases). The CDR3 extends over 14 amino acids. Per the germline V gene, CDR1 is MGHRA and CDR2 is YSYEKL. V lost 3 bases and J 8 bases, leaving 13 bases between the germline ends. CDR3 region: CASSQTESREKLFF. In nucleotides, the CDR3 is TGCGCCAGCAGCCAGACAGAATCTAGGGAAAAACTGTTTTTT.

Turning to this clonotype: A much larger clone lies one base from this, so it may be a read error. CDR3 coding DNA: TGTGCCAGCTCACCATTAGCAGCCCTGGGGAATGAAAAACTGTTTTTT. It is translated as CASSPLAALGNEKLFF. This chain links TRBV18 with TRBJ1-4; D is ambiguous. CDR1 is KGHSH, CDR2 LQKENI, per germline. The CDR3 runs to 16 residues. The germline V and J ends were trimmed by 2 bases and 5 bases, with 15 bases remaining between them.

A remark on this clonotype: A read error is possible here, since a much larger clone lies one base away. The rearrangement uses TRBV4-3 and TRBJ2-3; D might be TRBD1 or TRBD2, each matching 5 bases. The CDR3 extends over 14 amino acids. Trimming pared 6 bases from V and 3 bases from J, leaving 13 bases between. Germline V CDR1 and CDR2: LGHNA, YSLEER. The CDR3 is CASSLGDRTDTQYF. CDR3 nucleotides: TGCGCCAGCAGTCTGGGGGACCGGACAGATACGCAGTATTTT.

The rearrangement uses TRBV10-3 and TRBJ1-1; D is possibly TRBD1 (5 bases). V lost 6 bases to trimming and J lost 6 bases, with 14 bases between them. The CDR3 spans 13 residues. Per the germline V gene, CDR1 is ENHRY and CDR2 is SYGVKD. The CDR3, as DNA: TGTGCCATCAGGGGGCATTCCGGGTCTGAAGCTTTCTTT. Amino acid sequence: CAIRGHSGSEAFF.

This clonotype was seen ten or more times. This chain connects TRBV4-3 to TRBJ1-4, with no clear D. Trimming left V 1 base short and J 3 bases short, with 12 bases between. CDR3 size: 16 residues. Germline CDR1 is LGHNA and CDR2 is YSLEER. CDR3 in amino acids: CASSQVREGANEKLFF. CDR3 DNA: TGCGCCAGCAGCCAAGTAAGGGAGGGAGCTAATGAAAAACTGTTTTTT.

The chain links TRBV7-8 to TRBJ1-5, with 7 bases that match TRBD1. J was trimmed by 4 bases and V by 5 bases; bases with no gene match: 5. The CDR3 covers 14 residues. The V gene's germline CDR1 is SGHVS and CDR2 FQNEAQ. The CDR3 bases are TGTGCCAGCAGCCAAGACAGGGATAATCAGCCCCAGCATTTT. As protein: CASSQDRDNQPQHF.

By share of the sample, this clonotype is medium-sized. This chain connects TRBV12-3 or TRBV12-4 to TRBJ2-7; 7 bases agree with TRBD2. J was trimmed by 0 bases and V by 7 bases; bases with no gene match: 15. The CDR3 contains 17 residues. The CDR3 loop reads CASTYRAGRLSSYEQYF. DNA of the CDR3: TGTGCCAGCACTTACCGGGCCGGGAGGTTGAGCTCCTACGAGCAGTACTTC.

By proportion, this clonotype is medium-sized. This chain links TRBV19 with TRBJ2-4; D unclear. V lost 6 bases, J lost 4 bases, and 10 bases lay in between. This CDR3 has 13 residues. Germline V gene sequence: CDR1 LNHDA, CDR2 SQIVND (reference sequence). CDR3 sequence (DNA): TGTGCCAGTAGATCCGACGTAAAAAACATTCAGTACTTC. Translating it yields CASRSDVKNIQYF.

This clonotype came up a few times. One base away lies a much larger clone, so this may be a sequencing read error. The V gene is TRBV18, the J gene TRBJ2-1, with D maybe TRBD1 (5 bases). Germline V gives CDR1 KGHSH, CDR2 LQKENI. The CDR3 totals 15 residues. Trimming shortened V by 5 bases and J by 2 bases, and 13 bases separated the two germline ends. CDR3 loop: CASSDELGPYNEQFF. DNA of the CDR3: TGTGCCAGCTCAGACGAGCTGGGGCCCTACAATGAGCAGTTCTTC.

Within the sample, this clonotype is large. The chain has TRBV5-4 and TRBJ2-7; 14 bases are shared with TRBD2. The CDR3 has 17 residues. Germline V gene lookup returns CDR1 SGHNT and CDR2 YYREEE (reference sequence). Losses at the gene ends were 5 bases for V and 1 base for J; bases not matched to a gene: 8. The CDR3 nucleotides read TGTGCCAGCAGTCGACGGGGACTAGCGGGGGATTCCTACGAGCAGTACTTC. It codes for CASSRRGLAGDSYEQYF.